Sequencing of this TCR beta chain was carried out in a study of PD-1 blockade in mismatch repair-deficient tumors. Repertoires were generated with immunoSEQ multiplex PCR, while TCRdb's copy carries only in-frame clones and drops some. Of tens of thousands of clones listed, around 88% were seen once; the top ten hold more than 11%. The CDR3 is made up of 13 amino acids. The germline V gene has CDR1 PRHDT and CDR2 FYEKMQ (reference sequence). The ends were cut back, 0 bases at V and 0 bases at J, with 3 bases in the middle. The gene calls are TRBV13 and TRBJ2-7; D is undetermined. The TCR comes from an adult with mismatch repair-deficient cancer. The sample consisted of peripheral blood, taken 52 weeks after starting pembrolizumab. CDR3 bases: TGTGCCAGCAGCTTAGGCGTCTCCTACGAGCAGTACTTC. Translating it yields CASSLGVSYEQYF.